Below are 9 T cell receptor beta chains sequenced from a single sample in a study of spatial heterogeneity in lung cancer. Via MiXCR, TCRdb re-called the 5' RACE reads, giving one row per CDR3 protein. This table holds some 37,000 distinct CDR3 sequences, less than 8.5% found once. Time point reported: sample taken at primary tumor resection. The sample in question was PBMCs, obtained at surgery. These receptors were taken from a female donor with early-stage non-small cell lung cancer.

The table lists this clonotype with a few counts. The gene calls are TRBV6-1 and TRBJ1-5, with D possibly TRBD1 on 6 matching bases. V shed 0 bases and J shed 14 bases, with 17 bases lying between them. The V gene's germline CDR1 is MNHNS and CDR2 SASEGT. The CDR3 is 14 residues long. CDR3 in amino acids: CASSEADDGRGEHF. CDR3 nucleotides: TGTGCCAGCAGTGAAGCGGATGATGGCAGGGGAGAGCATTTT.

In DNA, the CDR3 is TGTGCCACCAGTGACCAGCAGAAGGGCAAGGGGCACTATGGCTACACCTTC. It is translated as CATSDQQKGKGHYGYTF. J is TRBJ1-2 and V is TRBV24-1, with D perhaps matching TRBD1 (5 bases). Trimming took off 4 bases at V and 3 bases at J, with 20 bases between the two ends. Germline V gene sequence: CDR1 KGHDR, CDR2 SFDVKD. The CDR3 covers 17 residues.

The rearrangement links TRBV6-5 to TRBJ2-7, with TRBD2 matching 7 bases. Per germline, CDR1 MNHEY and CDR2 SVGAGI. The CDR3 runs 17 residues. Trimming at V came to 0 bases and at J to 4 bases, leaving 12 bases not matched to a gene. The CDR3 sequence is CASSYSTLGEGLYEQYF. CDR3 sequence (DNA): TGTGCCAGCAGTTACTCTACTTTGGGGGAGGGCCTATACGAGCAGTACTTC.

This clonotype was seen repeatedly, ten times or more. DNA for the CDR3: TGTGCCTGGAGTGGTCGGGACAGTTACGAGCAGTACTTC. Protein sequence: CAWSGRDSYEQYF. This chain uses TRBV30 with TRBJ2-7; 7 positions agree with TRBD1. The germline gives CDR1 GTSNPN, CDR2 SVGIG (reference sequence). Trimming at V came to 1 base and at J to 4 bases, leaving 4 bases not matched to a gene. This CDR3 is built from 13 residues.

This clonotype was observed at least ten times. The chain employs TRBV6-5 and TRBJ1-1; D uncertain. V was clipped by 7 bases and J by 0 bases, with 18 bases between them. CDR1 is MNHEY, CDR2 SVGAGI, per germline. The CDR3 loop spans 16 amino acids. CDR3 bases: TGTGCCAGCAAAGAAGTTCAGGCTTCCATGAACACTGAAGCTTTCTTT. Translation: CASKEVQASMNTEAFF.

This clonotype was recorded a few times. The rearrangement links TRBV6-1 to TRBJ2-3; D uncertain. Germline lookup yields CDR1 MNHNS and CDR2 SASEGT. This CDR3 is built from 14 residues. The V end lost 3 bases, the J end lost 2 bases, and 9 bases lay between the germline ends. CDR3 region: CASSEFGFTDTQYF. CDR3 sequence (DNA): TGTGCCAGCAGTGAGTTCGGGTTCACAGATACGCAGTATTTT.

Ten or more counts support this clonotype. The chain carries TRBV4-1 and TRBJ1-5; unclear D gene. Germline lookup yields CDR1 MGHRA and CDR2 YSYEKL. Trimming cost V 4 bases and J 6 bases, with 13 bases left between them. The CDR3 has 14 amino acids. CDR3 nucleotides: TGCGCCAGCAGCCTTATGGAGTACGGTCAGCCCCAGCATTTT. Protein: CASSLMEYGQPQHF.

The chain carries TRBV20-1 and TRBJ2-6; weak D call: TRBD2 (5 bases). CDR1 DFQATT and CDR2 SNEGSKA come from the germline V gene (reference sequence). V gave up 3 bases and J gave up 3 bases, with 9 bases separating them. The CDR3 runs 14 residues. The CDR3 DNA is TGCAGTGCTAGGTCCGGGAATGGGGCCAACGTCCTGACTTTC. Translated: CSARSGNGANVLTF.

The V call is TRBV7-6, the J call TRBJ2-7; weak D call: TRBD2 (5 bases). V was cut by 5 bases and J by 4 bases, with 15 bases left in between. The CDR3 runs to 14 residues. Germline assignment: CDR1 SGHVS and CDR2 FNYEAQ. CDR3: CASSQLAAAYEQYF. The CDR3 bases are TGTGCCAGCAGCCAGCTAGCTGCCGCTTACGAGCAGTACTTC.